These 7 T cell receptor beta chains were sequenced from one sample in a study of T cell responses to AZD1222 COVID-19 vaccine. Libraries were prepared by immunoSEQ multiplex PCR; TCRdb keeps only in-frame clonotypes and omits some of them. The data contain around 53,000 clones, approximately 85% of them singletons. Here the sequenced sample was peripheral blood, taken on day 0 of MenACWY control vaccination. All receptors come from an adult in good health.

This clone was found once. The CDR3 DNA reads TGTGCCAGCAGTTATCGACTAGCGGGTTTACAAGAGACCCAGTACTTC. Protein: CASSYRLAGLQETQYF. This chain uses TRBV6-5 with TRBJ2-5; TRBD2 matches at 10 bases. The V and J ends lost 3 bases and 2 bases, in that order; junction bases with no gene match: 6. CDR3 length: 16 amino acids. Germline V lookup: CDR1 MNHEY, CDR2 SVGAGI.

This chain joins TRBV5-1 and TRBJ1-5; the D is unclear. The V end lost 0 bases, the J end lost 9 bases, and 10 bases lay between the germline ends. The CDR3 is 13 residues long. CDR1 is SGHRS and CDR2 is YFSETQ in the germline V gene. For the CDR3, the DNA is TGCGCCAGCAGCTTGGTAGCAGACGGGCCCCAGCATTTT. This codes for CASSLVADGPQHF.

V and J are TRBV30 and TRBJ2-7; TRBD1 matches at 8 bases. Per germline, CDR1 GTSNPN and CDR2 SVGIG (reference sequence). The junction had 7 bases not matched to a gene; V was cut back by 3 bases and J by 6 bases. This CDR3 spans 13 amino acids. CDR3 coding DNA: TGTGCCTGGAGCTACGGACAGGGTTCCGAGCAGTACTTC. Its protein is CAWSYGQGSEQYF.

V is TRBV6-5 and J is TRBJ1-3; the D gene is possibly TRBD1 (5 bases). Germline lookup yields CDR1 MNHEY and CDR2 SVGAGI. The CDR3 length is 15 residues. Trimming left V 7 bases short and J 0 bases short, with 13 bases between. This CDR3 is CASIKPGISGNTIYF. The CDR3 bases are TGTGCCAGCATCAAACCAGGGATCTCTGGAAACACCATATATTTT.

J is TRBJ1-3 and V is TRBV5-5, with D unresolved. Deletions cut 1 base from V and 8 bases from J, with 7 bases between. CDR1 SGHKS and CDR2 YYEKEE come from the germline V gene (reference sequence). The CDR3 extends over 12 amino acids. In DNA, the CDR3 is TGTGCCAGCAGCTTGAGGATAGACACCATATATTTT. Its protein product is CASSLRIDTIYF. Drawing the rest from reference TRBV5-5 and TRBJ1-3, the complete variable domain is DAGVTQSPTHLIKTRGQQVTLRCSPISGHKSVSWYQQVLGQGPQFIFQYYEKEERGRGNFPDRFSARQFPNYSSELNVNALLLGDSALYLCASSLRIDTIYFGEGSWLTVV.

V is TRBV15 and J is TRBJ1-4, with 7 bases fitting TRBD1. Germline-derived CDR1 and CDR2 are LNHNV and YYDKDF (reference sequence). The CDR3 extends over 17 amino acids. V was clipped by 3 bases and J by 3 bases; unmatched bases: 10. The CDR3 reads CATSRGGWDRPNEKLFF. The CDR3 region has the DNA TGTGCCACCAGCAGGGGGGGGTGGGACAGACCTAATGAAAAACTGTTTTTT.

This chain uses TRBV28 with TRBJ1-2, with a possible D match to TRBD1 (5 bases). CDR1 and CDR2 from the germline V gene are MDHEN and SYDVKM. CDR3 length equals 12 residues. The ends were cut back, 2 bases at V and 5 bases at J, with 6 bases in the middle. The CDR3 bases are TGTGCCAGCAGTTTAGCAGGGTATGGCTACACCTTC. It translates to CASSLAGYGYTF.